This T cell receptor beta chain was obtained from a study of identical twins. On this clonotype: Its specificity is not known. A read error may be the cause here, since a much bigger clone is one base away.

CDR1 is LGHDT and CDR2 is YNNKEL in the germline V gene (reference sequence). The CDR3 runs 14 residues. The cDNA had a unique molecular identifier and a template-switch universal primer site. TCRdb itself ran the 5' RACE reads through MiXCR, one entry per CDR3 protein. The sample has some 320,000 distinct CDR3 sequences, around 12% seen once. Study outcomes and limitations: Beta clonotypes that were abundant in cord blood contained fewer insertions, a pattern absent from memory repertoires.

The data also belong to a second study, concerning yellow fever vaccine responses in identical twins.

Sequences were obtained from CD8+ T cells sorted from blood. The gene calls are TRBV3-1 and TRBJ2-5; tentatively, D is TRBD2 (6 bases). This sequence was found in a woman aged 18-29 years in good health. CDR3 nucleotide sequence: TGTGCCTGCAGCCAAGAAGGAGGGCAAGAGACCCAGTACTTC. It translates to CACSQEGGQETQYF.